This T cell receptor beta chain was found in a study of CD8+ T cells in alopecia areata. In regard to this clone: The antigen is undetermined.

Described treatment: oral pan-JAK inhibitor, 5-10 mg twice daily. General study findings and limits: Sequencing of scalp samples also includes resident alphabeta T cells from normal skin. Just one nonresponder means the tie between baseline CD8+ expansion and response stays uncertain. Tofacitinib produced a significant decrease in scalp clonality and in expanded CD8+ clones among the top 100. More clonal than normal scalp was lesional scalp, particularly alopecia totalis/universalis.

As the sequencing template, cDNA was produced by extracting RNA and reverse transcribing it. The repertoire was sequenced with immunoSEQ multiplex PCR; TCRdb's copy has only in-frame clones and lacks some. The repertoire holds some 58,000 clones, 46% seen once, with roughly 20% in the top ten. The J segment lost 6 bases and the V segment lost 7 bases, leaving 4 bases of the junction unmatched. The CDR3 is 12 amino acids. CDR1 SQVTM and CDR2 ANQGSEA come from the germline V gene. The V call is TRBV29-1, the J call TRBJ2-2, with 8 nucleotides matching TRBD2. The sequence was obtained from a human donor with alopecia areata. The source was CD8+ T cells sorted from blood, collected around week 36, from a patient treated with tofacitinib. CDR3 region: CSARAGAGELFF. In DNA form, the CDR3 reads TGCAGCGCTCGAGCGGGAGCCGGGGAGCTGTTTTTT.